The source of this TCR beta chain is a study of blood T cells in healthy people across ages. Study-level points and caveats: With unsorted PBMCs, a conclusive comparison of naive versus antigen-experienced cells was not possible.

The CDR3 runs 14 residues. The germline V and J ends were trimmed by 2 bases and 3 bases, with 12 bases remaining between them. Germline V CDR1 and CDR2: SGHRS, YFSETQ. This clonotype occurred many times. Its antigen is not known. A second about 6 to 12 cycle PCR used barcoded and J-beta primers. TCRdb re-derived calls from the 5' RACE reads in MiXCR, one entry per CDR3 protein. This table holds some 1.5 million distinct CDR3 sequences, about 28% found once. The authors isolated at least 6.5 million PBMCs per sample. Total RNA amounts of at least 6 micrograms were extracted per sample. This clonotype was sampled from a woman aged 25-40 years in good health. This chain joins TRBV5-1 and TRBJ2-7; TRBD1 is a possible D gene (5 bases). Sequences were obtained from blood. The CDR3 nucleotides are TGCGCCAGCAGCTTCAGGGAAGGGTTCTACGAGCAGTACTTC. As protein: CASSFREGFYEQYF.